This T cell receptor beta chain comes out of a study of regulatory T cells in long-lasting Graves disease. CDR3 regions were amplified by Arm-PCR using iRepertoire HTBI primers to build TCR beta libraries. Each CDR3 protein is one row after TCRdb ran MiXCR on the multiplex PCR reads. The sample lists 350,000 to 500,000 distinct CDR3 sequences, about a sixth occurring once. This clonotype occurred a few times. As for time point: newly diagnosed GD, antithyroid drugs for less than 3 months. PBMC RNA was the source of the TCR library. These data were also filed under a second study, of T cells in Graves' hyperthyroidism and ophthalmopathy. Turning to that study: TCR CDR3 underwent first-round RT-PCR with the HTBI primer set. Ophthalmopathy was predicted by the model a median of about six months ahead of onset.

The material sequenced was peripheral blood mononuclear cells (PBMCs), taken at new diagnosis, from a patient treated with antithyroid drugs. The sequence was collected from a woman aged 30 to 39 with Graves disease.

The CDR3 protein is CASSYGLGLSSIDTQYF. In nucleotides, the CDR3 is TGTGCCAGCAGTTACGGGTTGGGTTTAAGCTCCATCGATACGCAGTATTTT. The gene calls are TRBV6-2 or TRBV6-3 and TRBJ2-3; D uncertain. This CDR3 region has 17 residues. V was trimmed by 2 bases and J by 6 bases, leaving 21 bases between them. From germline, CDR1 is MNHEY and CDR2 SVGEGT.